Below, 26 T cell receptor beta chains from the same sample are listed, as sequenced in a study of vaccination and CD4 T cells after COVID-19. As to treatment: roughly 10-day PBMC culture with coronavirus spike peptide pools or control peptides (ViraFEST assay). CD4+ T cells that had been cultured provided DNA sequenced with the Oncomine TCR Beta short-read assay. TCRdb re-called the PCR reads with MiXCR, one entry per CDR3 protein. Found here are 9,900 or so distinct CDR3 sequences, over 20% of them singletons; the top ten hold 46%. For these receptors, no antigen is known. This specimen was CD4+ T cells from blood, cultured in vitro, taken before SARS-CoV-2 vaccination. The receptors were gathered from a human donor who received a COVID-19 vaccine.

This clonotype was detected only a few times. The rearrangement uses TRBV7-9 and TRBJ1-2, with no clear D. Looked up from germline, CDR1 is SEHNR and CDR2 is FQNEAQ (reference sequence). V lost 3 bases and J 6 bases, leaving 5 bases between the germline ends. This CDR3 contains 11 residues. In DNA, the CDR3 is TGTGCCAGCAGCTTTGGTGATGGCTACACCTTC. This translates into CASSFGDGYTF.

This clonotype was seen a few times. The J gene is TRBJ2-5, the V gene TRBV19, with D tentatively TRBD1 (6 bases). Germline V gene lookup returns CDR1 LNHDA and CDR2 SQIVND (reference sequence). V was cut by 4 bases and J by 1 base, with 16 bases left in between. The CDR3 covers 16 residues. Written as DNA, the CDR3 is TGTGCCAGTAGTAATTTCTCGAACAGGGTCCAAGAGACCCAGTACTTC. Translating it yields CASSNFSNRVQETQYF.

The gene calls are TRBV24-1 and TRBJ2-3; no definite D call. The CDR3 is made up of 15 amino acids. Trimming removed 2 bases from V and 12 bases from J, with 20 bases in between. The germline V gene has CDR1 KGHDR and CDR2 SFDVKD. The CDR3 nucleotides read TGTGCCACCAGTGATTCGTACCGGGCACAGCCAAGACAGTATTTT. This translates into CATSDSYRAQPRQYF.

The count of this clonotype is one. This CDR3 reads CASSLNSRDRGDQPQHF. CDR3 nucleotide sequence: TGCGCCAGCAGCCTCAATTCCCGGGACAGGGGGGATCAGCCCCAGCATTTT. The chain combines TRBV4-1 with TRBJ1-5; 11 bases match TRBD1. The CDR3 is 17 residues long. V was clipped by 4 bases and J by 5 bases; unmatched bases: 10. Germline V gene data show CDR1 as MGHRA and CDR2 as YSYEKL.

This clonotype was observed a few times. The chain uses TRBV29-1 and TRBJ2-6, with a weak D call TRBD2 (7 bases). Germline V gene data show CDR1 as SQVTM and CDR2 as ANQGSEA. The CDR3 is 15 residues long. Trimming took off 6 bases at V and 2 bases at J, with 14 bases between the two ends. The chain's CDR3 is CSVGGGSAGANVLTF. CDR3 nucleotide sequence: TGCAGCGTGGGAGGGGGGAGCGCTGGGGCCAACGTCCTGACTTTC.

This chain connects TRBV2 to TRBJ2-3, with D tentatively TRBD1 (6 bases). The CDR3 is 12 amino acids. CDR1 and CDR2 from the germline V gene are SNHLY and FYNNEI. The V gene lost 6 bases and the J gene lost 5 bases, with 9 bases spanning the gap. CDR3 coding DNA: TGTGCCAGCAGACAACAGGGAGATACGCAGTATTTT. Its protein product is CASRQQGDTQYF.

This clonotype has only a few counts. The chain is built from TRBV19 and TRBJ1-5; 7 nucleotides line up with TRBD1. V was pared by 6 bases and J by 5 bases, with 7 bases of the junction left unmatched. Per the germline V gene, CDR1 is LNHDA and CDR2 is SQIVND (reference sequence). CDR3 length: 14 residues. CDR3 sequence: CASSRGQADQPQHF. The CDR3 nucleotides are TGTGCCAGTAGCCGCGGACAGGCTGATCAGCCCCAGCATTTT.

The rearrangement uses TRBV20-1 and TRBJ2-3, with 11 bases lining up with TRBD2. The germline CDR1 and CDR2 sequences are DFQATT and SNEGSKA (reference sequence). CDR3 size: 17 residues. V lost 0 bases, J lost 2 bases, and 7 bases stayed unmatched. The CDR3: CSARDLSGGDYTDTQYF. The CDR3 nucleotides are TGCAGTGCTAGAGATCTTAGCGGGGGGGATTACACAGATACGCAGTATTTT.

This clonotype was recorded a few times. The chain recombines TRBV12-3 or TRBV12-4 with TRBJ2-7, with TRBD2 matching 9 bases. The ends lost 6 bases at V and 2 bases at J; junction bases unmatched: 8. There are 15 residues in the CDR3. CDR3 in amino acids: CASSLLAGETYEQYF. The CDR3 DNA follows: TGTGCCAGCAGCCTCTTAGCGGGGGAAACCTACGAGCAGTACTTC.

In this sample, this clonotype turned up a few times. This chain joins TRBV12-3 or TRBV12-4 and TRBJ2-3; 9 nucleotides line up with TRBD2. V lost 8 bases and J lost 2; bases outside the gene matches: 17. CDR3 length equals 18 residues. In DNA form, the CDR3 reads TGTGCCAGCCTAGTGCCAGCGGGGGGCTATGGGGACACAGATACGCAGTATTTT. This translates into CASLVPAGGYGDTDTQYF.

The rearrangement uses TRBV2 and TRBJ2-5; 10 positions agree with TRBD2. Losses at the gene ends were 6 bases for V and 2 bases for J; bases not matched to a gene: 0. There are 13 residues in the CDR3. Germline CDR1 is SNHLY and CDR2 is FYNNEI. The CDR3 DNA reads TGTGCCAGCAGAGCGGGGGGGCAAGAGACCCAGTACTTC. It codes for CASRAGGQETQYF.

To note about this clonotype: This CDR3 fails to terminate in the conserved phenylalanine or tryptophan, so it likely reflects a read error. CDR3 in DNA: TGTGCCAGCATGGAAGGGGCCGGGACAGGGGGTTCTGAAGCTTTCTCT. Its protein is CASMEGAGTGGSEAFS. The chain couples TRBV6-1 to TRBJ1-1; 11 bases match TRBD1. The junction had 13 bases not matched to a gene; V was cut back by 7 bases and J by 6 bases. Germline V gives CDR1 MNHNS, CDR2 SASEGT. This CDR3 region has 16 residues.

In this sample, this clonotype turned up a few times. The CDR3 coding sequence is TGTGCCAGCAGCCCCGACGGATCCGACGAGCAGTACTTC. It specifies CASSPDGSDEQYF. V and J are TRBV7-3 and TRBJ2-7; no reliable D call. V was clipped by 5 bases and J by 5 bases, with 13 bases between them. CDR1 is SGHTA, CDR2 FQGTGA, per germline. This CDR3 contains 13 residues.

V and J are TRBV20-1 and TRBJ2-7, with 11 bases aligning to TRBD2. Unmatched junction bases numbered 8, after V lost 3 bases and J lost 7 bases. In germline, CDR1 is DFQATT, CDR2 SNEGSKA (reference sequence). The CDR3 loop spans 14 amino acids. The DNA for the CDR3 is TGCAGTGCTAGGCTAGCGGGGGGAAAGGGTGAGCAGTACTTC. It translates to CSARLAGGKGEQYF.

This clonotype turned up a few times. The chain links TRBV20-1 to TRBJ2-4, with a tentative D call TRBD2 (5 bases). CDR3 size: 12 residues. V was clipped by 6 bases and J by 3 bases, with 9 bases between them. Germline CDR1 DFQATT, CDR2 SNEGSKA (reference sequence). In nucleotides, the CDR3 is TGCAGTGCCGGGGAGAACAAAAACATTCAGTACTTC. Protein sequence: CSAGENKNIQYF.

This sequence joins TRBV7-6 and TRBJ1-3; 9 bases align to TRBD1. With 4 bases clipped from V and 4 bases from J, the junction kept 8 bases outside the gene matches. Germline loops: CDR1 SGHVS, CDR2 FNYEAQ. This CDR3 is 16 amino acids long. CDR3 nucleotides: TGTGCCAGCAGCTCCGGACAGGGGCTAGGGGGAAACACCATATATTTT. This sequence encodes CASSSGQGLGGNTIYF. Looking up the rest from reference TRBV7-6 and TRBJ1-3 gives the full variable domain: GAGVSQSPRYKVTKRGQDVALRCDPISGHVSLYWYRQALGQGPEFLTYFNYEAQQDKSGLPNDRFSAERPEGSISTLTIQRTEQRDSAMYRCASSSGQGLGGNTIYFGEGSWLTVV.

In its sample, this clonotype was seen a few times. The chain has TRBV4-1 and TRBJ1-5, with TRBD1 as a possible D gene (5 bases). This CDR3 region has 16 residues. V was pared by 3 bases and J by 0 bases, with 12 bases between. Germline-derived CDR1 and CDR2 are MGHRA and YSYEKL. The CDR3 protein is CASSHLSGGSNQPQHF. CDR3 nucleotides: TGCGCCAGCAGCCACCTATCGGGGGGTAGCAATCAGCCCCAGCATTTT.

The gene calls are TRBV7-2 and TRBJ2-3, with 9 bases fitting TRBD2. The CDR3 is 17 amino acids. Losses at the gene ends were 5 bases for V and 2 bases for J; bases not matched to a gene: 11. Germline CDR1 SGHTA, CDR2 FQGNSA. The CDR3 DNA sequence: TGTGCCAGCAGCCAAGAGGCCCTAGCGGGGCTCACAGATACGCAGTATTTT. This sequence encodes CASSQEALAGLTDTQYF. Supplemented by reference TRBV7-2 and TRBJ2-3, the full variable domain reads GAGVSQSPSNKVTEKGKDVELRCDPISGHTALYWYRQSLGQGLEFLIYFQGNSAPDKSGLPSDRFSAERTGGSVSTLTIQRTQQEDSAVYLCASSQEALAGLTDTQYFGPGTRLTVL.

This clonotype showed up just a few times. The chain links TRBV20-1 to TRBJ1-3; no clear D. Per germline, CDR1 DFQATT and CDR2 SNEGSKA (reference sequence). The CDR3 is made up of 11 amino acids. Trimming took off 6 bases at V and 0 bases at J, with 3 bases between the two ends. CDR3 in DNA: TGCAGTGCCCACTCTGGAAACACCATATATTTT. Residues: CSAHSGNTIYF.

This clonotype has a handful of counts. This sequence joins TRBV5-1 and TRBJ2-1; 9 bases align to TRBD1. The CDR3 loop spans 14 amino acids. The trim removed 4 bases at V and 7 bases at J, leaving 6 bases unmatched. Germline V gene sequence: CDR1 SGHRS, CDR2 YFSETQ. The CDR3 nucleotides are TGCGCCAGCAGCCGCGGGACAGGGATGAATGAGCAGTTCTTC. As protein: CASSRGTGMNEQFF.

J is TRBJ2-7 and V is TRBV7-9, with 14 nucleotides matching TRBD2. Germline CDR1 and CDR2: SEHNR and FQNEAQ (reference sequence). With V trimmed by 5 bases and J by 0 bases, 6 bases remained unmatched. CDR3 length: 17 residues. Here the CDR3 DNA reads TGTGCCAGCAGCATAGGGACTAGCGGGGGATCCTCCTACGAGCAGTACTTC. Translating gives CASSIGTSGGSSYEQYF.

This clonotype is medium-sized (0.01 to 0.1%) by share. The CDR3 nucleotides are TGTGCCAGCAGTCATTCTAGCAATCAGCCCCAGCATTTT. Amino acid sequence: CASSHSSNQPQHF. V is TRBV27 and J is TRBJ1-5; no clear D. This CDR3 is built from 13 residues. Trimming removed 5 bases at V and 0 bases at J, with 5 bases between. Germline-derived CDR1 and CDR2 are MNHEY and SMNVEV (reference sequence).

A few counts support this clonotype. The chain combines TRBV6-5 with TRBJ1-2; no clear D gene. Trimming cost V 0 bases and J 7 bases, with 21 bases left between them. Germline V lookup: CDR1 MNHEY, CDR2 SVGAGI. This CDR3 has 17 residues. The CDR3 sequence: CASSYSPPGESLGGYTF. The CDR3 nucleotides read TGTGCCAGCAGTTACTCGCCCCCCGGGGAGTCTCTAGGTGGCTACACCTTC.

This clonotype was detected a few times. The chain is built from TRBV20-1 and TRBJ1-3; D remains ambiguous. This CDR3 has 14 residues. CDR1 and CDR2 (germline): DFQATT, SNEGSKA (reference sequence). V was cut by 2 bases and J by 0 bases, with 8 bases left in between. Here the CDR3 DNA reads TGCAGTGCTAGACCGGTTCGCTCTGGAAACACCATATATTTT. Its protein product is CSARPVRSGNTIYF.

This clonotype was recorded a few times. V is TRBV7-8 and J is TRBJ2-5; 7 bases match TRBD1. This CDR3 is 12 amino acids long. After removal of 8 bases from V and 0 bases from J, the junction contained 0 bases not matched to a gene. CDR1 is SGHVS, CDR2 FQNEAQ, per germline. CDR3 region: CASGQDQETQYF. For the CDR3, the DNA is TGTGCCAGCGGACAGGACCAAGAGACCCAGTACTTC.

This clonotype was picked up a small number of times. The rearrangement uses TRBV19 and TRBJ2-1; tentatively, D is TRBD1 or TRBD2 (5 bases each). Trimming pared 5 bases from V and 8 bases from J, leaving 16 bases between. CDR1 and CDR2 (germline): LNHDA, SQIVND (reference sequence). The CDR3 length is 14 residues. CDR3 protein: CASSPGPPGDEQFF. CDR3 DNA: TGTGCCAGTAGTCCGGGGCCGCCTGGGGATGAGCAGTTCTTC.